The rows below give T cell receptor beta chains drawn from one sample of a study of blood T cells in healthy people across ages. In TCRdb, the 5' RACE reads were re-called with MiXCR into one record per CDR3 protein. The table shows about 700,000 distinct CDR3 sequences, with approximately 31% occurring only once. Sequences were obtained from blood. These receptors were collected from a woman older than 75 in good health. Each CDR3 is given with its conserved first and last residue. The D gene is left open where the match is weak. A row's size may be missing; if present it is once, few, many or a size class.

clone size | J gene | D gene | V gene | CDR3 DNA | CDR3 protein
few | TRBJ1-6 | . | TRBV6-4 | TGTGCCAGCAGTGTGGGTCCTAATTCACCCCCCCACTTT | CASSVGPNSPPHF
. | TRBJ1-1 | . | TRBV3-1 | TGTGCCAGCAGCCCCTACATCGGGACTGAAGCTTTCTTT | CASSPYIGTEAFF
many | TRBJ2-1 | . | TRBV28 | TGTGCCAGCGGGCCCCTCCGCAATGAGCAGTTCTTC | CASGPLRNEQFF
few | TRBJ2-1 | TRBD2 | TRBV19 | TGTGCCAGTAGTAACGGCGGGGGTCTCTACAATGAGCAGTTCTTC | CASSNGGGLYNEQFF
many | TRBJ1-4 | . | TRBV20-1 | TGCAGTGCTGGGGAGGCCGGCAGGGCGAGTGAAAAACTGTTTTTT | CSAGEAGRASEKLFF
. | TRBJ2-3 | . | TRBV20-1 | TGCAGACTCGGGGCAGATACGCAGTATTTT | CRLGADTQYF
many | TRBJ2-3 | TRBD1 | TRBV24-1 | TGTGCCACCAAAGACAGGGTAACAGATACGCAGTATTTT | CATKDRVTDTQYF
. | TRBJ1-4 | TRBD1 | TRBV27 | TGTGCCAGCAGACAGGGGGCGACAACTAATGAAAAACTGTTTTTT | CASRQGATTNEKLFF
. | TRBJ1-5 | . | TRBV6-5 | TGTGCCAGCAGTTACTCGGGATCTCATCAGCCCCAGCATTTT | CASSYSGSHQPQHF
. | TRBJ1-2 | TRBD1 | TRBV7-6 | TGTGCCAGCAGCACTGGACAGGGGCCCGTTGGCTACACCTTC | CASSTGQGPVGYTF
. | TRBJ1-2 | . | TRBV4-1 | TGCGCCAGCAGCCAAGATCGAGGCGGCAGGCCGAACTATGGCTACACCTTC | CASSQDRGGRPNYGYTF